This T cell receptor (beta chain) appears in the sequencing data of a study of OX40 agonist ivuxolimab in advanced cancers. Study as a whole: The treatment was a fully human IgG2 OX40 agonist, ivuxolimab. Three individuals attained partial responses, comprising one hepatocellular carcinoma case and two cutaneous melanoma cases.

For this clone: Its antigen remains unidentified.

In germline, CDR1 is MNHNY, CDR2 SVGAGI (reference sequence). CDR3 length: 16 amino acids. V shed 4 bases and J 5 bases; nucleotides not matched to a gene: 12. Sequencing used immunoSEQ multiplex PCR; TCRdb keeps in-frame clones, though not all of them. Of 40,000 to 55,000 clones listed, 90% are singletons. General study results and limits: What antigens the expanded peripheral T cells recognized was never established. CD4+ and CD8+ blood T cells expanded clonally by week 6 at 0.1 to 3.0 mg/kg.

This sample comprised CD4+ or CD8+ T cells sorted from blood, obtained in a trial of the OX40 agonist ivuxolimab. This chain links TRBV6-6 with TRBJ2-5, with 8 positions matching TRBD2. This sequence originates from an adult with an advanced solid tumor such as melanoma, head and neck, liver or kidney cancer. CDR3 coding DNA: TGTGCCAGCAGTTCTGGGGAAGCGGGAGTCTGGGAGACCCAGTACTTC. It yields the protein CASSSGEAGVWETQYF.